This TCR beta chain stems from a study of neoadjuvant nivolumab and ipilimumab in lung cancer. Turning to this clone: Its target is unknown.

Study conclusions and caveats: Pretherapy blood TCR richness correlated positively with resected tumor richness. Only two of four nivolumab-treated tumors gained richness and clonality by surgery. Resected tumors had greater TCR richness and clonality than uninvolved lung. TCR clonality did not significantly correlate with pathologic tumor regression.

This table comes from immunoSEQ multiplex PCR, and its TCRdb copy is limited to in-frame clones, with some not included. The sample has some 28,000 clones, 83% seen once. Germline V gives CDR1 SGHTA, CDR2 FQGNSA. V was clipped by 3 bases and J by 3 bases, with 9 bases between them. CDR3 length: 14 amino acids. The sample here was tumor tissue, taken after neoadjuvant nivolumab, alone or with ipilimumab, at or shortly before surgery. The chain links TRBV7-2 to TRBJ2-1, with D perhaps TRBD1 (5 bases). This TCR came from an adult with non-small cell lung cancer. The CDR3 loop is CASSFDRNYNEQFF. The CDR3 DNA reads TGTGCCAGCAGCTTCGACAGAAACTACAATGAGCAGTTCTTC.